The 26 T cell receptor beta chains listed next were all sequenced from one sample in a study of blood T cells in healthy people across ages. A second PCR, run for 7 to 11 cycles, used a sample-barcoded 5' primer plus a J-beta primer mix. TCRdb re-called the 5' RACE reads through MiXCR, storing one row per CDR3 protein. The sample contains about 640,000 distinct CDR3 sequences, roughly 30% of which appear only once. The sequencing sample was made of blood. All receptors derive from a woman of 80 years or more in good health.

This clonotype is labeled as medium-sized. The rearrangement uses TRBV4-3 and TRBJ2-7, with D possibly being TRBD2 (6 bases). CDR1 and CDR2 from the germline V gene are LGHNA and YSLEER. V was clipped by 0 bases and J by 2 bases, with 26 bases between them. The CDR3 consists of 20 residues. The CDR3, as DNA: TGCGCCAGCAGCCAAGAGACCCAGGTGTGGGGGGTCGGGGACCCCTACGAGCAGTACTTC. Amino acid sequence: CASSQETQVWGVGDPYEQYF.

This clonotype was picked up many times. The chain carries TRBV20-1 and TRBJ2-1; TRBD1 or TRBD2 may be the D gene (6 bases each). The germline gives CDR1 DFQATT, CDR2 SNEGSKA (reference sequence). The CDR3 consists of 14 residues. The V end lost 7 bases, the J end lost 3 bases, and 16 bases lay between the germline ends. CDR3 amino acids: CSGTGARGYNEQFF. The CDR3, as DNA: TGCAGTGGCACGGGGGCCCGAGGCTACAATGAGCAGTTCTTC.

A note on this clonotype: At one of its ends the junction is not consistent with the germline gene, which may arise from a read error. The J gene is TRBJ1-2, the V gene TRBV28; no firm D call. The CDR3 covers 13 residues. CDR1 and CDR2 from the germline V gene are MDHEN and SYDVKM. CDR3 sequence: CAGSLSQPVGYTF. The DNA of the CDR3 is TGTGCCGGCAGTTTATCACAGCCAGTAGGCTACACCTTC.

Notes on this clonotype: One end of the junction varies from germline; a read error may be responsible. V and J are TRBV20-1 and TRBJ1-2, with D possibly matching TRBD1 (5 bases). Germline V gives CDR1 DFQATT, CDR2 SNEGSKA (reference sequence). The CDR3 extends over 15 amino acids. CDR3 nucleotides: TGCAGTGCCCCCTCTTGGGGGAAGGAGAACTATGGCCACACCTTC. Protein: CSAPSWGKENYGHTF.

This clonotype was counted only a few times. The chain links TRBV12-3 or TRBV12-4 to TRBJ2-3, with D perhaps matching TRBD2 (6 bases). V was cut by 5 bases and J by 11 bases, with 20 bases left in between. The CDR3 contains 14 residues. The CDR3 sequence is CASSQLASTDVQYF. The DNA of the CDR3 is TGTGCCAGCAGTCAACTAGCTAGCACAGATGTGCAGTATTTT.

This clonotype showed up just a few times. A read error is possible here, since a much larger clone lies one base away. CDR3 amino acids: CSAGKGFVDKQFF. CDR3 nucleotides: TGCAGTGCAGGAAAGGGGTTTGTGGATAAGCAGTTCTTC. The chain combines TRBV20-1 with TRBJ2-1; a possible D gene is TRBD1 (5 bases). Germline CDR1 is DFQATT and CDR2 is SNEGSKA (reference sequence). This CDR3 has 13 residues. V lost 6 bases and J lost 11, with 20 bases in between.

The J gene is TRBJ2-2, the V gene TRBV6-2 or TRBV6-3; D ambiguous. V was trimmed by 0 bases and J by 4 bases, leaving 12 bases between them. The CDR3 sequence is 16 residues long. The germline V gene encodes CDR1 MNHEY and CDR2 SVGEGT. As DNA, the CDR3 is TGTGCCAGCAGTTACTCCTTCGGGCCTACCACCGGGGAGCTGTTTTTT. Amino acids: CASSYSFGPTTGELFF.

V gene TRBV5-1 combines with J gene TRBJ1-5; 9 positions match TRBD1. CDR1 and CDR2 (germline): SGHRS, YFSETQ. This CDR3 has 15 amino acids. Trimming removed 4 bases from V and 3 bases from J; junction bases left unmatched: 5. The CDR3 loop is CASSQTGGVNQPQHF. The CDR3 bases are TGCGCCAGCAGCCAAACAGGGGGCGTCAATCAGCCCCAGCATTTT.

The genes are TRBV5-1 and TRBJ2-7; D perhaps matches TRBD2 (7 bases). Trimming shortened V by 5 bases and J by 0 bases, and 12 bases separated the two germline ends. From germline, CDR1 is SGHRS and CDR2 YFSETQ. The CDR3 has 14 amino acids. CDR3 sequence (DNA): TGCGCCAGCAGAGGCGGGGGCCCCTCCTACGAGCAGTACTTC. Protein: CASRGGGPSYEQYF.

There are a few counts of this clonotype. V usage is TRBV6-1 and J usage is TRBJ2-5; 9 bases match TRBD1. J gave up 11 bases and V 6 bases, and 16 bases lay outside the gene matches. Germline V gene data show CDR1 as MNHNS and CDR2 as SASEGT. The CDR3 spans 15 residues. This CDR3 reads CASRGAGQGRNEQYF. Written as DNA, the CDR3 is TGTGCCAGCAGAGGGGCGGGACAGGGCCGCAATGAGCAGTACTTC.

The table lists this clonotype with many counts. The V gene is TRBV20-1, the J gene TRBJ1-1, with D hard to call. V was pared by 5 bases and J by 6 bases, with 16 bases between. The CDR3 loop spans 13 amino acids. CDR1 DFQATT and CDR2 SNEGSKA come from the germline V gene (reference sequence). The CDR3 DNA is TGCAGTGCTGTGACCCCGGCGGCGGCTGAAGCTTTCTTT. As protein: CSAVTPAAAEAFF.

This clonotype was observed at least ten times. The V gene is TRBV12-3 or TRBV12-4, the J gene TRBJ2-1; D remains unclear. The V and J ends lost 5 bases and 6 bases respectively, with 5 bases between them. This CDR3 has 11 residues. The CDR3 sequence: CASSPTNEQFF. In DNA form, the CDR3 reads TGTGCCAGCAGTCCTACCAATGAGCAGTTCTTC.

This clonotype was counted only a few times. It may be a read error: a sequence one base away is much more abundant. This chain joins TRBV12-3 or TRBV12-4 and TRBJ2-1, with TRBD1 matching 8 bases. The better agreement between TRBJ2-7 and the DNA end casts doubt on the J call. CDR3 length: 15 amino acids. The CDR3 region is CASSLKTGVYNEQYF. CDR3 DNA: TGTGCCAGCAGCCTAAAGACAGGGGTATACAATGAGCAGTACTTC.

This clonotype was detected only a few times. The chain carries TRBV7-3 and TRBJ1-1; D gene ambiguous. Germline loops: CDR1 SGHTA, CDR2 FQGTGA. V lost 5 bases and J lost 2, with 12 bases in between. CDR3 length: 14 amino acids. CDR3 loop: CASSDPRINTEAFF. The DNA for the CDR3 is TGTGCCAGCAGCGATCCAAGAATAAACACTGAAGCTTTCTTT.

This clonotype was counted at least ten times. This chain uses TRBV18 with TRBJ2-7; TRBD1 might be the D (8 bases). V lost 2 bases and J 6 bases, leaving 26 bases between the germline ends. The CDR3 has 18 amino acids. In germline, CDR1 is KGHSH, CDR2 LQKENI. The CDR3 here is CASSPWGLRTGKDGEQYF. CDR3 in DNA: TGTGCCAGCTCACCATGGGGACTAAGGACAGGGAAGGATGGCGAGCAGTACTTC.

Concerning this clonotype itself: A much larger clone differs by one base, so this may be a read error. V gene TRBV9 combines with J gene TRBJ2-3, with 8 bases identical to TRBD2. This CDR3 is built from 16 residues. The ends lost 3 bases at V and 4 bases at J; junction bases unmatched: 10. CDR1 is SGDLS and CDR2 is YYNGEE in the germline V gene. CDR3 sequence reads: CASSDGRAGDSDTQYF. The DNA of the CDR3 is TGTGCCAGCAGCGATGGACGAGCGGGGGACTCAGATACGCAGTATTTT.

This clonotype has at least ten counts. This rearrangement joins TRBV5-6 to TRBJ2-3, with 7 bases aligning to TRBD2. The germline V gene has CDR1 SGHDT and CDR2 YYEEEE. This CDR3 spans 15 amino acids. V lost 3 bases to trimming and J lost 3 bases; unmatched junction nucleotides: 7. In DNA, the CDR3 is TGTGCCAGCAGCTCCACGGGGGGTAGAACAGATACGCAGTATTTT. This encodes CASSSTGGRTDTQYF.

In the case of this clonotype: A read error may be the cause here, since a much bigger clone is one base away. The chain combines TRBV20-1 with TRBJ2-1, with 14 bases identical to TRBD2. The germline V gene has CDR1 DFQATT and CDR2 SNEGSKA (reference sequence). The CDR3 length is 18 residues. The ends lost 8 bases at V and 2 bases at J; junction bases unmatched: 14. The DNA for the CDR3 is TGCAGTACCAGTGGGGGACTAGCGGGGGCCAATACCTACAATGAGCAGTTCTTC. Its protein product is CSTSGGLAGANTYNEQFF.

Concerning this clonotype itself: Germline is not matched at one junction end, which may reflect a read error. The CDR3, as DNA: TGTGCCAGCAGTCTCGGATACAATGGGCAGTTCTTC. This gives the protein CASSLGYNGQFF. The chain carries TRBV28 and TRBJ2-1; no clear D gene. The CDR3 contains 12 residues. The germline V gene encodes CDR1 MDHEN and CDR2 SYDVKM.

V and J are TRBV10-3 and TRBJ2-7; D gene unclear. The end of the DNA fits TRBJ2-5 better, so the J call may be wrong. CDR1 ENHRY and CDR2 SYGVKD come from the germline V gene. The CDR3 length is 14 residues. The CDR3 loop is CAISVGTDPETQYF. The CDR3 DNA sequence: TGTGCCATCAGTGTAGGTACAGATCCGGAGACCCAGTACTTC.

This clonotype was seen more than once but under ten times. This chain joins TRBV3-1 and TRBJ1-1; a weak D match, TRBD1 (5 bases). The CDR3 extends over 20 amino acids. The germline CDR1 and CDR2 sequences are LGHDT and YNNKEL (reference sequence). Trimming stripped 0 bases from V and 7 bases from J, with 30 bases between. Here the CDR3 reads CASSQEPPFRGPRVRNEAFF. The CDR3 coding sequence is TGTGCCAGCAGCCAAGAACCCCCTTTCCGGGGCCCGAGGGTTCGGAATGAAGCTTTCTTT.

In the case of this clonotype: A much larger clone lies a single base off, so this may be a read error. The CDR3 protein is CASSYDFGLAGRETQFF. The CDR3 DNA is TGTGCCAGCAGTTACGATTTCGGACTAGCGGGGAGAGAGACCCAGTTCTTC. The chain uses TRBV6-2 or TRBV6-3 and TRBJ2-1, with 12 bases fitting TRBD2. CDR1 and CDR2 (germline): MNHEY, SVGEGT. Germline trimming cut 2 bases from V and 13 bases from J; bases unmatched to any gene: 15. This CDR3 region has 17 residues.

This clonotype showed up many times. The gene calls are TRBV7-2 and TRBJ2-7; TRBD2 agrees at 8 bases. Germline CDR1 is SGHTA and CDR2 is FQGNSA. There are 15 residues in the CDR3. The J segment lost 4 bases and the V segment lost 5 bases, leaving 10 bases of the junction unmatched. CDR3 in amino acids: CASSDDRGGRYEQYF. The CDR3 DNA follows: TGTGCCAGCAGCGACGACCGGGGGGGCCGGTACGAGCAGTACTTC. Full variable domain (outside the CDR3, taken from reference TRBV7-2 and TRBJ2-7): GAGVSQSPSNKVTEKGKDVELRCDPISGHTALYWYRQSLGQGLEFLIYFQGNSAPDKSGLPSDRFSAERTGGSVSTLTIQRTQQEDSAVYLCASSDDRGGRYEQYFGPGTRLTVT.

This clonotype was found a few times. The rearrangement joins TRBV12-3 or TRBV12-4 to TRBJ1-4; no clear D. Trimming took off 1 base at V and 10 bases at J, with 13 bases between the two ends. The CDR3 runs to 14 residues. The CDR3 DNA reads as TGTGCCAGCAGTTTAGTAGTCCGCGCCGGAAAACTGTTTTTT. Its protein is CASSLVVRAGKLFF.

This clonotype was seen a single time. The chain combines TRBV7-6 with TRBJ2-1; D is uncertain. CDR1 and CDR2 (germline): SGHVS, FNYEAQ. This CDR3 has 16 amino acids. V dropped 1 base and J dropped 10 bases, with 20 bases sitting between them. The CDR3 region is CASSLESAESSYEQFF. As DNA, the CDR3 is TGTGCCAGCAGCTTAGAATCGGCAGAGAGCTCCTACGAGCAGTTCTTC.

This clonotype has ten or more counts. In nucleotides, the CDR3 is TGCAGCGTTGAAGGACAGGGAATGAGGGGCTACACCTTC. This encodes CSVEGQGMRGYTF. The V and J genes are TRBV29-1 and TRBJ1-2; 7 nucleotides agree with TRBD1. V gave up 1 base and J gave up 8 bases; unmatched junction bases: 7. The germline CDR1 and CDR2 sequences are SQVTM and ANQGSEA. The CDR3 length is 13 residues.